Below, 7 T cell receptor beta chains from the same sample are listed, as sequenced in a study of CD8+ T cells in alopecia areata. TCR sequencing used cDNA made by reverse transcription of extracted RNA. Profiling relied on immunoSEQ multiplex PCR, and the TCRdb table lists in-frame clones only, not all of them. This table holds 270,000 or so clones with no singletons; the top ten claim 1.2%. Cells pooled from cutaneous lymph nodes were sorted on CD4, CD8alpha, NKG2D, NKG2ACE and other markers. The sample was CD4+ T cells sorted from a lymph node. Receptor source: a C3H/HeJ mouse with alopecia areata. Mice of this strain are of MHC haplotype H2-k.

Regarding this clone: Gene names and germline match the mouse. The CDR3 spells CASSQESGTSAETLYF. The sequenced CDR3 bases are TGTGCCAGCAGCCAAGAGAGTGGGACTAGTGCAGAA. V and J are TRBV5 and TRBJ2-3; D perhaps matches TRBD2 (6 bases). The read falls 4 residues short of the CDR3 end, and the missing part is taken from the germline J gene. V was cut by 0 bases and J by 0 bases, with 10 bases left in between. The CDR3 is 16 amino acids. Germline V gene sequence: CDR1 LGHNA, CDR2 YNLKQL (reference sequence).

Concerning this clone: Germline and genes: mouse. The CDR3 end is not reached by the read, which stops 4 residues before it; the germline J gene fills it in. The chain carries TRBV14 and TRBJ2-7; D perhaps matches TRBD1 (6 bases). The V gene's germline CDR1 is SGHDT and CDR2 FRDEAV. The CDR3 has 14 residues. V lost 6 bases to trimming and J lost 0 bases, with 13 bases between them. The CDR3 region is CASTFGQSSYEQYF. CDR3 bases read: TGTGCCAGCACCTTCGGACAGAGCTCCTAT.

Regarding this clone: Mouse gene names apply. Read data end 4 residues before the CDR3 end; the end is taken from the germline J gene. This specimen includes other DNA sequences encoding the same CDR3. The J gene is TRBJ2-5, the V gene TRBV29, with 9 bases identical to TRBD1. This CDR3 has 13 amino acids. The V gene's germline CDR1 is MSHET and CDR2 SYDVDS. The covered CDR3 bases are TGTGCTAGCAGTTCGGACAGGGGAGAC. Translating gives CASSSDRGD. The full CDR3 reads CASSSDRGDTQYF.

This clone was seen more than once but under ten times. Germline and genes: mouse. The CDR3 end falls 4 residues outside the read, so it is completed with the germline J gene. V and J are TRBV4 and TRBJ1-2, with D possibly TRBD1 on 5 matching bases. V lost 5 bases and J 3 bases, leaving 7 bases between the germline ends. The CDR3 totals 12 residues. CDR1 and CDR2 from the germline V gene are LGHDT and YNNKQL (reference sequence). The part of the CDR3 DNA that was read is TGTGCCAGCAGCCGACAGTACTCC. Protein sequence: CASSRQYS. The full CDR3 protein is CASSRQYSDYTF.

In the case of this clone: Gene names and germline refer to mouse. The CDR3 here is CTCSADPGSTEVFF. The CDR3 bases that were read are TGCACCTGCAGTGCAGATCCAGGGTCCACA. The genes are TRBV1 and TRBJ1-1; D may be TRBD1 (5 bases). The DNA ends 4 residues before the CDR3 does, and the rest of the CDR3 is filled in from the germline J gene. The germline gives CDR1 NSQYPW, CDR2 LRSPGD (reference sequence). This CDR3 has 14 residues. V was cut by 0 bases and J by 4 bases, with 9 bases left in between.

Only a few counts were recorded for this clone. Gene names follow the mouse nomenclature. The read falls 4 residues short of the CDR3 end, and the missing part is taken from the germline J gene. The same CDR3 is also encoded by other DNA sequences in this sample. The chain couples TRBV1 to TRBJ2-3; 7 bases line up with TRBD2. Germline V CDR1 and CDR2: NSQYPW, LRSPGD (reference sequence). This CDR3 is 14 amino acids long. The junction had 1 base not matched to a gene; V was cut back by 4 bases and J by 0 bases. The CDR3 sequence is CTCSGWGSAETLYF. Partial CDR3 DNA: TGCACCTGCAGTGGCTGGGGGAGTGCAGAA.

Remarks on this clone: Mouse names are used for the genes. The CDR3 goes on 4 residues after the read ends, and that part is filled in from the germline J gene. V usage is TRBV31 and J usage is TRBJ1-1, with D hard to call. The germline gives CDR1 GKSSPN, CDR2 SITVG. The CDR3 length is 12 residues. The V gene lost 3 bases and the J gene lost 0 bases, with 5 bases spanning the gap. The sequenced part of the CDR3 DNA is TGTGCCTGGAGGACAACAAACACA. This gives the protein CAWRTTNT. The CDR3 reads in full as CAWRTTNTEVFF.